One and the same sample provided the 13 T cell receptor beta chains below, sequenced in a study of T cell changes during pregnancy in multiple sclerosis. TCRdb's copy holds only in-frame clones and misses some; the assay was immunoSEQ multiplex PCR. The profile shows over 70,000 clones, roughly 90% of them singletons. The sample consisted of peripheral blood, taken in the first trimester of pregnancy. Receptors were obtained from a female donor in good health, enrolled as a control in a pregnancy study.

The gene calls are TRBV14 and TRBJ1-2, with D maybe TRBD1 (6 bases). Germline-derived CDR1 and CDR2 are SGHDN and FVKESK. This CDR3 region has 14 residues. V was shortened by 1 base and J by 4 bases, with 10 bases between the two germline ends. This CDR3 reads CASSQARGGYGYTF. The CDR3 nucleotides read TGTGCCAGCAGCCAAGCCAGGGGTGGCTATGGCTACACCTTC.

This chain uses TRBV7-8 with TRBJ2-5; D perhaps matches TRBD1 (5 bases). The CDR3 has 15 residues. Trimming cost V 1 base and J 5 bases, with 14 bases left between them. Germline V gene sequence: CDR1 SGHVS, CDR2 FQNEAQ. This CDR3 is CASSLVGAPGETQYF. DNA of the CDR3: TGTGCCAGCAGCTTAGTTGGGGCCCCCGGGGAGACCCAGTACTTC.

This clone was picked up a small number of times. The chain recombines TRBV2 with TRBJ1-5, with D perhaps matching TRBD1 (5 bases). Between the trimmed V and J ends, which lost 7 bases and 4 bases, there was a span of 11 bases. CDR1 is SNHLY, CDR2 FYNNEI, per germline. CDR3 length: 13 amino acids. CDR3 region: CASTRGENQPQHF. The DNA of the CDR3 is TGTGCCAGCACCCGGGGGGAAAATCAGCCCCAGCATTTT.

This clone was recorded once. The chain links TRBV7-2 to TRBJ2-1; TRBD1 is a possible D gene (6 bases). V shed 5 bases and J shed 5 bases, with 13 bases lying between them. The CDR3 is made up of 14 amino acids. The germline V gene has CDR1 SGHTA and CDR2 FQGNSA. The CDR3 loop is CASSVTGLDNEQFF. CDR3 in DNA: TGTGCCAGCAGCGTTACAGGGTTGGACAATGAGCAGTTCTTC.

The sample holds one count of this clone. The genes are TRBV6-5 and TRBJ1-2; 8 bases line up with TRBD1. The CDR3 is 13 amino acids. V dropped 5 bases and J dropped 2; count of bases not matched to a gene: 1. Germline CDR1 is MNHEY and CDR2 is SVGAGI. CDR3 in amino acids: CASSRDRNYGYTF. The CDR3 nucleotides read TGTGCCAGCAGTCGGGACAGGAACTATGGCTACACCTTC.

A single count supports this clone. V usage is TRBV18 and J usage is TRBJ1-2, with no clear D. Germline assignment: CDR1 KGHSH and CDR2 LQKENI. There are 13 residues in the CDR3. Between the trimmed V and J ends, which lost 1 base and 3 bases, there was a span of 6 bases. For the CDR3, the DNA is TGTGCCAGCTCACCACAGTCAGACTATGGCTACACCTTC. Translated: CASSPQSDYGYTF.

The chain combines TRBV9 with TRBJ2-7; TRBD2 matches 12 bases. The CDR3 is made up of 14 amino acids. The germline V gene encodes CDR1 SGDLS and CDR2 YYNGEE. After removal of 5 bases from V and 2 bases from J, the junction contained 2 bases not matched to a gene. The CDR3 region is CASSSSGGAYEQYF. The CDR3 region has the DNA TGTGCCAGCAGTTCTAGCGGGGGGGCCTACGAGCAGTACTTC. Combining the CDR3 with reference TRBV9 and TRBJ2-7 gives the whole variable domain DSGVTQTPKHLITATGQRVTLRCSPRSGDLSVYWYQQSLDQGLQFLIQYYNGEERAKGNILERFSAQQFPDLHSELNLSSLELGDSALYFCASSSSGGAYEQYFGPGTRLTVT.

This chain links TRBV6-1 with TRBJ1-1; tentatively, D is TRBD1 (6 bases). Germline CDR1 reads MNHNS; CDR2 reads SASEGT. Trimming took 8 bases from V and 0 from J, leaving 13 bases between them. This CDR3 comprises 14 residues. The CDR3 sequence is CASLSGDMNTEAFF. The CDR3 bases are TGTGCCAGCTTATCAGGGGATATGAACACTGAAGCTTTCTTT.

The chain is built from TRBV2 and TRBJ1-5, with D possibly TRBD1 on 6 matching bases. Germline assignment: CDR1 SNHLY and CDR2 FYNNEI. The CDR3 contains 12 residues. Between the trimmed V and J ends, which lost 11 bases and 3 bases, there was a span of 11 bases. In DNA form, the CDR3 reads TGTGCCGCAACAGGGATCAATCAGCCCCAGCATTTT. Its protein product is CAATGINQPQHF.

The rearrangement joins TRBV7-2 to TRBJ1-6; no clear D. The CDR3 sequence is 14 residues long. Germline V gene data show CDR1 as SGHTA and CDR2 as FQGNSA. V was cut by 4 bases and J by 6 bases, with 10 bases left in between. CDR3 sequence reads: CASSSPGINSPLHF. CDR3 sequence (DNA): TGTGCCAGCAGCTCCCCCGGGATTAATTCACCCCTCCACTTT. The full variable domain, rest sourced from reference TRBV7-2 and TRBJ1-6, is GAGVSQSPSNKVTEKGKDVELRCDPISGHTALYWYRQSLGQGLEFLIYFQGNSAPDKSGLPSDRFSAERTGGSVSTLTIQRTQQEDSAVYLCASSSPGINSPLHFGNGTRLTVT.

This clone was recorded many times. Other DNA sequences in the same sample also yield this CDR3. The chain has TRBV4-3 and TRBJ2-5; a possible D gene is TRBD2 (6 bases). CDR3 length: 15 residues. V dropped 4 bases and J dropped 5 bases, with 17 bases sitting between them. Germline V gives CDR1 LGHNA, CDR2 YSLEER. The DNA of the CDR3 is TGCGCCAGCAGCCCACGGGGCGGGGTCAGGGAGACCCAGTACTTC. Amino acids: CASSPRGGVRETQYF.

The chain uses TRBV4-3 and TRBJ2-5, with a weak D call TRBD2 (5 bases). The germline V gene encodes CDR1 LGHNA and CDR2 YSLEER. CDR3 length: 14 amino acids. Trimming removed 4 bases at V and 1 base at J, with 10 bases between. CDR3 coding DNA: TGCGCCAGCAGCCCCTCACGGGGCCAAGAGACCCAGTACTTC. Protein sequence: CASSPSRGQETQYF.

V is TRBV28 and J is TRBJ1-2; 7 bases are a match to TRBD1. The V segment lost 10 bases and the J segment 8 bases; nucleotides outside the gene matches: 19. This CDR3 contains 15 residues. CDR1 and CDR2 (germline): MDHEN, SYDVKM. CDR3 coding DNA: TGTGCCATCCCCCTAGAGGGGGCGAGAGGTGGCGGCTACACCTTC. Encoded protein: CAIPLEGARGGGYTF.